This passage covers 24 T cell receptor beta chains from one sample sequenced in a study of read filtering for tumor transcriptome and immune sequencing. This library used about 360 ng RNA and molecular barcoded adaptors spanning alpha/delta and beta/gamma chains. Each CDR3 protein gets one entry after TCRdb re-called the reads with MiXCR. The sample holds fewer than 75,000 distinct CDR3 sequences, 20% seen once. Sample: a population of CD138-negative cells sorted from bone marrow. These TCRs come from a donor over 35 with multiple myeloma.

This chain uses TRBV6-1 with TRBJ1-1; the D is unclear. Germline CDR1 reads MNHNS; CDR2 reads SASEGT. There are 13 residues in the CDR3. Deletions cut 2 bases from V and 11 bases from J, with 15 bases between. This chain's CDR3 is CASSELQPTHAFF. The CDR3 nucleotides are TGTGCCAGCAGTGAATTACAGCCGACGCATGCTTTCTTT.

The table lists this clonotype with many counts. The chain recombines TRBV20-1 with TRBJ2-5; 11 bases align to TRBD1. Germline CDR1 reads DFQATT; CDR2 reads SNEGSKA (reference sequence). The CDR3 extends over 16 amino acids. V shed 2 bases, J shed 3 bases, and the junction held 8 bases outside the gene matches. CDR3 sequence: CSARPTGTGGKETQYF. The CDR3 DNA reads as TGCAGTGCTAGACCCACCGGGACAGGGGGTAAAGAGACCCAGTACTTC.

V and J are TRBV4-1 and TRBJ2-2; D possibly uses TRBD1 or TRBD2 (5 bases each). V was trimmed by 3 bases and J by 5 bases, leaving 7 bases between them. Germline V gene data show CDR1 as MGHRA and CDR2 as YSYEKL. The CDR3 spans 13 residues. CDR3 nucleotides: TGCGCCAGCAGCCAGGGACCGACCGGGGAGCTGTTTTTT. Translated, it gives CASSQGPTGELFF.

CDR3 in amino acids: CSASILVTDADEQFF. For the CDR3, the DNA is TGCAGTGCTAGTATACTAGTCACAGACGCGGATGAGCAGTTCTTC. V is TRBV20-1 and J is TRBJ2-1, with a weak D call TRBD2 (5 bases). Germline V gene sequence: CDR1 DFQATT, CDR2 SNEGSKA (reference sequence). This CDR3 spans 15 amino acids. V lost 3 bases to trimming and J lost 8 bases, with 20 bases between them.

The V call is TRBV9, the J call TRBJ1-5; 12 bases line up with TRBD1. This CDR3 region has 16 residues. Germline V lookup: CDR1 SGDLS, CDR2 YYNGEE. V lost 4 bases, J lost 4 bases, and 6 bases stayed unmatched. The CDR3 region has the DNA TGTGCCAGCAGCCCGGGACAGGGGGCGCAAAATCAGCCCCAGCATTTT. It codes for CASSPGQGAQNQPQHF.

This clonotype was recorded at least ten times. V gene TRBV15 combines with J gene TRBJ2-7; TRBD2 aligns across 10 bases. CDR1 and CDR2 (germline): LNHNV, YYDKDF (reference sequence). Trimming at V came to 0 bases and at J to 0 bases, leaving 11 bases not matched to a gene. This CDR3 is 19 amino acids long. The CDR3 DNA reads TGTGCCACCAGCAGAGATCGCCAGCGGGGGGGTTTTAGCTCCTACGAGCAGTACTTC. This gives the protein CATSRDRQRGGFSSYEQYF. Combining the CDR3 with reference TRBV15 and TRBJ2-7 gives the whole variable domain DAMVIQNPRYQVTQFGKPVTLSCSQTLNHNVMYWYQQKSSQAPKLLFHYYDKDFNNEADTPDNFQSRRPNTSFCFLDIRSPGLGDTAMYLCATSRDRQRGGFSSYEQYFGPGTRLTVT.

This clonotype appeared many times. CDR3 nucleotide sequence: TGTGCCAGCAGCTTAGTGGTCGGGACAGTCTACGAGCAGTACTTC. Residues: CASSLVVGTVYEQYF. The chain employs TRBV7-4 and TRBJ2-7, with 7 bases aligning to TRBD1. CDR1 SGHVT and CDR2 SQSDAQ come from the germline V gene. CDR3 length equals 15 residues. J lost 3 bases, V lost 1 base, and 6 bases had no gene match. The variable domain in full, with the rest retrieved from reference TRBV7-4 and TRBJ2-7, is GAGVSQSPRYKVAKRGRDVALRCDSISGHVTLYWYRQTLGQGSEVLTYSQSDAQRDKSGRPSGRFSAERPERSVSTLKIQRTEQGDSAVYLCASSLVVGTVYEQYFGPGTRLTVT.

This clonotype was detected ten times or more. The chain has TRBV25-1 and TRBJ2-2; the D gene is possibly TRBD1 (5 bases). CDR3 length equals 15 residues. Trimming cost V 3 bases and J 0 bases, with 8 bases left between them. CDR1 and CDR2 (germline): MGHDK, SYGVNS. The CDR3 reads CASSDDSTNTGELFF. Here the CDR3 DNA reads TGTGCCAGCAGTGATGACAGTACGAACACCGGGGAGCTGTTTTTT.

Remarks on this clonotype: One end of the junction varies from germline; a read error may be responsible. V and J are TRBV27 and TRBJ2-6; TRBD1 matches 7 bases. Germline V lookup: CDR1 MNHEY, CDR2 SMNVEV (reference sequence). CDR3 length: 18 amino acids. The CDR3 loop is CACSLSSDRVFGANVLTF. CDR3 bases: TGTGCCTGCAGTTTATCGAGTGACAGGGTATTTGGGGCCAACGTCTTGACTTTC.

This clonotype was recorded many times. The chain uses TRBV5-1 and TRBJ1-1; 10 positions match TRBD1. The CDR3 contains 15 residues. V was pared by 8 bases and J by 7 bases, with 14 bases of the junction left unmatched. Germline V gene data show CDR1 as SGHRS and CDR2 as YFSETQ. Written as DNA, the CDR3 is TGCGCCAGTTGGACAGGGGGTGTTGGGGATGGTGAAGCTTTCTTT. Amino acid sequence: CASWTGGVGDGEAFF.

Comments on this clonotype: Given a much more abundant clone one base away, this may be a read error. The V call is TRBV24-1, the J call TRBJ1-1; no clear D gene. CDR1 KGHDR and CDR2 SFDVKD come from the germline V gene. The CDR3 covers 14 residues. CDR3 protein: CATREGRDGTEALF. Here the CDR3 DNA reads TGTGCCACCAGGGAAGGTAGGGATGGCACTGAAGCTCTCTTT.

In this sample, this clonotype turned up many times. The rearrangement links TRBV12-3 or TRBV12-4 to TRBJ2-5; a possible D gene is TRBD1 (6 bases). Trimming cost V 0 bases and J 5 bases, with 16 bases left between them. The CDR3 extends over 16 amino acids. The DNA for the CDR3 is TGTGCCAGCAGTTTAGCCCCAGGGGCAAGACGGGAGACCCAGTACTTC. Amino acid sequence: CASSLAPGARRETQYF.

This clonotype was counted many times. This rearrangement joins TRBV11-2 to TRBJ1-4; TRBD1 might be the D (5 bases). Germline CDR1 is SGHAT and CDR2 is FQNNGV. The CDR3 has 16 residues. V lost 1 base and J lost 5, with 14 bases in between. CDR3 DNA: TGTGCCAGCAGCTTAGGCCTCGGGACGGTGAATGAAAAACTGTTTTTT. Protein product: CASSLGLGTVNEKLFF.

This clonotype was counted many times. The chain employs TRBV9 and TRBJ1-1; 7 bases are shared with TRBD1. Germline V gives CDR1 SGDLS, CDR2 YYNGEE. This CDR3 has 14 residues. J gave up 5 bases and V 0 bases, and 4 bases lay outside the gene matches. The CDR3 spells CASSVAYRGTEAFF. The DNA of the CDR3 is TGTGCCAGCAGCGTAGCTTACAGGGGTACTGAAGCTTTCTTT.

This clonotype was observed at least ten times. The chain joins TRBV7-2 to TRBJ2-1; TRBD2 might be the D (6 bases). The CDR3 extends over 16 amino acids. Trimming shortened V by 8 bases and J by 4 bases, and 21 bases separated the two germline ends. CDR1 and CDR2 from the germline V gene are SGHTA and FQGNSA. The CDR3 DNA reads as TGTGCCAGCCAGATGACCCGGCTAGCGCTATACAATGAGCAGTTCTTC. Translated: CASQMTRLALYNEQFF.

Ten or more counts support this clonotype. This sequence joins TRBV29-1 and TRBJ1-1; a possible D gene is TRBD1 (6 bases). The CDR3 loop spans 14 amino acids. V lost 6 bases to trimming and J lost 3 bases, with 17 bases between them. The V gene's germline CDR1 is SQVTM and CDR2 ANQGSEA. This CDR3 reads CSVLRGGRHTEAFF. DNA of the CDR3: TGCAGCGTCCTCCGGGGGGGGCGGCACACTGAAGCTTTCTTT.

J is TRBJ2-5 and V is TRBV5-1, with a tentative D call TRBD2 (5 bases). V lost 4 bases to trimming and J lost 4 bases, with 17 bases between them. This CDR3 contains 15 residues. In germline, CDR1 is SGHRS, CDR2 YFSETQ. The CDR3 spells CASSGSLAGGETQYF. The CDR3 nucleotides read TGCGCCAGCAGCGGGTCACTGGCGGGTGGAGAGACCCAGTACTTC.

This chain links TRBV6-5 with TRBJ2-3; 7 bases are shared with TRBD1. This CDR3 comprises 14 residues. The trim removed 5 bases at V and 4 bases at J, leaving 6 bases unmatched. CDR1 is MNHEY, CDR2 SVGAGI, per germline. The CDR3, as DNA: TGTGCCAGCAGTCGAACCCAGGGGGCAGATACGCAGTATTTT. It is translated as CASSRTQGADTQYF.

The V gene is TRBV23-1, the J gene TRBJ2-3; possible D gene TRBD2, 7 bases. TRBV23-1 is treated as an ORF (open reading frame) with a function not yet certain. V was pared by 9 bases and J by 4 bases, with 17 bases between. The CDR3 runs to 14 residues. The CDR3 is CASSLGGPSDTQYF. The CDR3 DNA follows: TGCGCCAGTTCACTCGGGGGGCCGTCAGATACGCAGTATTTT.

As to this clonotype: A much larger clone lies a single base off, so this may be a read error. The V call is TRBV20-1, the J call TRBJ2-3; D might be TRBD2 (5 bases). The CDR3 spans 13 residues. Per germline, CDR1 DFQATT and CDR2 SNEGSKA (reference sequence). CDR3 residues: CSARDTSGLTQSF. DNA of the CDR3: TGCAGTGCTAGAGATACCAGCGGCCTAACGCAGTCTTTT.

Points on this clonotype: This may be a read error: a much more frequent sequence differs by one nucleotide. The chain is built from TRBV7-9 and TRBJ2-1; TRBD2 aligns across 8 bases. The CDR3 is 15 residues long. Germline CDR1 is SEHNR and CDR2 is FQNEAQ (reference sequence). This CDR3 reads CASSPRGGASNEQSF. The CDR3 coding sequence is TGTGCCAGCAGCCCCCGGGGGGGGGCCTCCAATGAGCAGTCCTTC.

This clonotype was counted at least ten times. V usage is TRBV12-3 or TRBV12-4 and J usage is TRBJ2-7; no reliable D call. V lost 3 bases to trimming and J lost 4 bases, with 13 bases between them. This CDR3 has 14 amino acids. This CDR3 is CASSFALRDYEQYF. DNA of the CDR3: TGTGCCAGCAGTTTCGCACTTAGGGATTACGAGCAGTACTTC.

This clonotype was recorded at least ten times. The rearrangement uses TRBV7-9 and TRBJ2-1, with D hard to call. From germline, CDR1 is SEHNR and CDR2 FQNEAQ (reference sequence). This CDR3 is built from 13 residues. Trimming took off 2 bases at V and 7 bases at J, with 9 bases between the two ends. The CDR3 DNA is TGTGCCAGCAGCTTAATCCCTGGGAATGAGCAGTTCTTC. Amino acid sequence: CASSLIPGNEQFF.

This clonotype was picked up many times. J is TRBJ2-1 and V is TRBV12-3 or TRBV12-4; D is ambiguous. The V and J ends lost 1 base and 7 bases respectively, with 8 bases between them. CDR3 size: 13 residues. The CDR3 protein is CASSLGFENEQFF. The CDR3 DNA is TGTGCCAGCAGTTTAGGGTTTGAAAATGAGCAGTTCTTC.